This TCR beta chain was obtained from a study of cytomegalovirus exposure and HLA in healthy donors. Amplification used 60 Vbeta primers and 13 Jbeta primers. Only in-frame clones appear in the TCRdb table, and some are missing; sequencing was by immunoSEQ multiplex PCR. The profile covers some 160,000 clones, with just over 75% appearing a single time and roughly 1.4% taken by the ten largest. For this clone: What it binds is not known.

The study's findings and limits: Clonal expansion, a later analysis showed, was greater in HLA-associated TCR beta chains than in equally common others. Previously analyzed data showed that most TCR beta V segments were productive at a frequency of about 87% or about 30%.

V was cut by 4 bases and J by 0 bases, with 16 bases left in between. The CDR3 spans 16 residues. Germline CDR1 is SGDLS and CDR2 is YYNGEE. This clonotype was obtained from a man in his forties in good health and CMV-seronegative. The sample taken for sequencing was PBMCs. This chain links TRBV9 with TRBJ1-1; D is unresolved. The CDR3 DNA reads TGTGCCAGCAGCCGAGACCAGGCTGGAATGAACACTGAAGCTTTCTTT. Its translation: CASSRDQAGMNTEAFF.